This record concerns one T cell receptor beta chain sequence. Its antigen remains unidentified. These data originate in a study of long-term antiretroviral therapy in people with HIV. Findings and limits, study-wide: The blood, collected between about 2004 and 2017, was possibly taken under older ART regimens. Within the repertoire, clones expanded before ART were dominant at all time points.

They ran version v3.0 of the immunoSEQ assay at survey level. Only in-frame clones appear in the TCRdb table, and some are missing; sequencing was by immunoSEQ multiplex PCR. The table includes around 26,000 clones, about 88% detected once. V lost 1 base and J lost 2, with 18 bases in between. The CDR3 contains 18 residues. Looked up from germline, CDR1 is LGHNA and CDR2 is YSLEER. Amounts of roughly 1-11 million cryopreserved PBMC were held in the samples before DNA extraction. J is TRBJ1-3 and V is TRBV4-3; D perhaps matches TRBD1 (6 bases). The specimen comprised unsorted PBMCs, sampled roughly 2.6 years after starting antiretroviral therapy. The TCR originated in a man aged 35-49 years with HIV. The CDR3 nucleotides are TGCGCCAGCAGCCAAGGGGTCGCAGGGGCGATGGCTGGAAACACCATATATTTT. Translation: CASSQGVAGAMAGNTIYF.